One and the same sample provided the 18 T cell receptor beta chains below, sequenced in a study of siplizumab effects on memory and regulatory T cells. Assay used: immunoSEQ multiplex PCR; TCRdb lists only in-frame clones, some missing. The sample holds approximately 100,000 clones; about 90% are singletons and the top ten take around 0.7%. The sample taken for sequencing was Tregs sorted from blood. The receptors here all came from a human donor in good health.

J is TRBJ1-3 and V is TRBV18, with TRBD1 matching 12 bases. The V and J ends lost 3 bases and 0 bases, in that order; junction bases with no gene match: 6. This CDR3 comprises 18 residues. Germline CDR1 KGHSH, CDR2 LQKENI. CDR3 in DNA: TGTGCCAGCTCACCGGGACAGGGGGCCCTCAGCTCTGGAAACACCATATATTTT. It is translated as CASSPGQGALSSGNTIYF.

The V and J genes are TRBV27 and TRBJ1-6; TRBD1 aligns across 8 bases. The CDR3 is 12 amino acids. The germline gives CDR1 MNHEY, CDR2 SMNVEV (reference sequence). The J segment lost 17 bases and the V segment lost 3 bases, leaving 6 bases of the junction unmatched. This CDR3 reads CASSLGTGPIHF. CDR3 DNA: TGTGCCAGCAGTTTGGGGACAGGCCCAATCCACTTT.

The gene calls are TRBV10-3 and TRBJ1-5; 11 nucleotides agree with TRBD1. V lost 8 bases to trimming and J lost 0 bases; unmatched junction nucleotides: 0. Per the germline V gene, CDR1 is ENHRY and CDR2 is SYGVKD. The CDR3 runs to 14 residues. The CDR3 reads CAIGTGGSNQPQHF. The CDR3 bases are TGTGCCATCGGGACAGGGGGTAGCAATCAGCCCCAGCATTTT.

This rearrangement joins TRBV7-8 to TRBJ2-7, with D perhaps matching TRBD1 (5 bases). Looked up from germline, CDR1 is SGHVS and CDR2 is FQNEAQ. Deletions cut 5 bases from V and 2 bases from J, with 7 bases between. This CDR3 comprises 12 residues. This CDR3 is CASSGAPYEQYF. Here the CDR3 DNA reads TGTGCCAGCAGCGGGGCCCCCTACGAGCAGTACTTC.

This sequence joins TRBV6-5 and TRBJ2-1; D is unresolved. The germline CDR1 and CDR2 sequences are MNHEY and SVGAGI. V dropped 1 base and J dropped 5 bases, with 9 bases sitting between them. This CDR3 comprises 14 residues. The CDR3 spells CASSYFPAHNEQFF. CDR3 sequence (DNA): TGTGCCAGCAGTTACTTCCCTGCCCACAATGAGCAGTTCTTC.

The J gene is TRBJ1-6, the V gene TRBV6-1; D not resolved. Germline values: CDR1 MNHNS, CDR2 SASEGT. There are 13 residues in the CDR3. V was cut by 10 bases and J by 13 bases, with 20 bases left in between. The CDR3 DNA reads TGTGCCACCCATATTGGGAGATTTTCCCCCCTCCACTTT. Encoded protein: CATHIGRFSPLHF.

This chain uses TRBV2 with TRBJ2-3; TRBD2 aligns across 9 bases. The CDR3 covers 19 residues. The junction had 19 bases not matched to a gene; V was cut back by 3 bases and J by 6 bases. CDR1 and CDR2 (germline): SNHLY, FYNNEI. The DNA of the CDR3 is TGTGCCAGCAGTGACCTGACTAGCGGACATTACCCACAGATTGATACGCAGTATTTT. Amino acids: CASSDLTSGHYPQIDTQYF.

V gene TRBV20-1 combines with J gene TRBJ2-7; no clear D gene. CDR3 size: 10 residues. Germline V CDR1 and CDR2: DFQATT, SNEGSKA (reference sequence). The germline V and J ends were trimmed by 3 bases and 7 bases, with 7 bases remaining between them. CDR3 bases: TGCAGTGCTAGCTCGTGGGAGCAGTACTTC. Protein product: CSASSWEQYF.

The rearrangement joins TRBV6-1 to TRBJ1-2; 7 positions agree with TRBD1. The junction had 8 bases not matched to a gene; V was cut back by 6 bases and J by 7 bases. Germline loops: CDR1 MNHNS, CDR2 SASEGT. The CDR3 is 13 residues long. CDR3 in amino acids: CASRTGFASGYTF. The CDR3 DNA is TGTGCCAGCAGGACAGGGTTTGCTAGTGGCTACACCTTC.

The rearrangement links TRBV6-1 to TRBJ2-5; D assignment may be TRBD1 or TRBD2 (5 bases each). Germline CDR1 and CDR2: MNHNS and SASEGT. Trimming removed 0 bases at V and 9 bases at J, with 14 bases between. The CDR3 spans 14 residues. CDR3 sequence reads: CASSEAVGVGAQYF. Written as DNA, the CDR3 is TGTGCCAGCAGTGAAGCGGTCGGGGTAGGGGCCCAGTACTTC.

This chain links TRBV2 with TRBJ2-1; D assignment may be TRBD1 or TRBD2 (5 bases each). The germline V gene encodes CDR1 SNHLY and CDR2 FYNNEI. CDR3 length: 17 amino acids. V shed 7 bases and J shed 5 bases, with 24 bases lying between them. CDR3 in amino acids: CASTTQPQGRKNNEQFF. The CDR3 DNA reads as TGTGCCAGCACCACCCAACCCCAGGGACGGAAAAACAATGAGCAGTTCTTC.

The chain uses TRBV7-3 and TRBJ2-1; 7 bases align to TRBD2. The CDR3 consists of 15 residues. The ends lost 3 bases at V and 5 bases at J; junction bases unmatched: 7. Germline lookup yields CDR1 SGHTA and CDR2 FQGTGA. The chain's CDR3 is CASSLARDYHNEQFF. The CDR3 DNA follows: TGTGCCAGCAGCTTGGCGAGGGACTACCACAATGAGCAGTTCTTC. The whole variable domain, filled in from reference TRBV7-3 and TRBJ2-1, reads GAGVSQTPSNKVTEKGKYVELRCDPISGHTALYWYRQSLGQGPEFLIYFQGTGAADDSGLPNDRFFAVRPEGSVSTLKIQRTERGDSAVYLCASSLARDYHNEQFFGPGTRLTVL.

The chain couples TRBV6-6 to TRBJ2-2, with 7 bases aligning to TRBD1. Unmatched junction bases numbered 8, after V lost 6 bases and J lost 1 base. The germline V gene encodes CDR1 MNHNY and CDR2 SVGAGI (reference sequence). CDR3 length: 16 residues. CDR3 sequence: CASSSTGTVNTGELFF. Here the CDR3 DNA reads TGTGCCAGCAGCTCCACCGGGACAGTGAACACCGGGGAGCTGTTTTTT.

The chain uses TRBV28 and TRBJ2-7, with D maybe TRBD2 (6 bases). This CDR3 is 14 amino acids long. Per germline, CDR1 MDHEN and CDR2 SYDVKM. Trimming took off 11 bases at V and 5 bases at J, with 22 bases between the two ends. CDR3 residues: CASSEGGVINEQYF. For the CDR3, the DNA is TGTGCCTCCTCGGAGGGAGGAGTAATCAACGAGCAGTACTTC.

The DNA for the CDR3 is TGTGCCAGTAGTCAGCGGGGCTACAACACAGATACGCAGTATTTT. Translated: CASSQRGYNTDTQYF. This chain links TRBV19 with TRBJ2-3, with 7 nucleotides matching TRBD2. V shed 5 bases and J 2 bases; nucleotides not matched to a gene: 7. The CDR3 totals 15 residues. CDR1 LNHDA and CDR2 SQIVND come from the germline V gene (reference sequence).

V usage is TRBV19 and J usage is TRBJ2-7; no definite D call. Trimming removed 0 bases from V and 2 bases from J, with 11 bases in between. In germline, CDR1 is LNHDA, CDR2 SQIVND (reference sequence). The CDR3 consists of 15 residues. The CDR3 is CASSIEDGFTYEQYF. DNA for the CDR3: TGTGCCAGTAGTATAGAGGACGGGTTCACCTACGAGCAGTACTTC.

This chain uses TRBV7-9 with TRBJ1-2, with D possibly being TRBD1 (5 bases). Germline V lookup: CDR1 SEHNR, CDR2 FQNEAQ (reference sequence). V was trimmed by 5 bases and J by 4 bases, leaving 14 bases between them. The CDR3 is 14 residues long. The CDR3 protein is CASSPGPNGYGYTF. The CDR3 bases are TGTGCCAGCAGCCCGGGACCGAATGGCTATGGCTACACCTTC.

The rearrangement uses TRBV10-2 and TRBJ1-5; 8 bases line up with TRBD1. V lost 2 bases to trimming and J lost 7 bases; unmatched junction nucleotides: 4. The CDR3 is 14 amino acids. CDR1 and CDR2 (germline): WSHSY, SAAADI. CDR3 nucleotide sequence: TGCGCCAGCAGTGAGCAGGGGGCGGTCCAGCCCCAGCATTTT. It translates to CASSEQGAVQPQHF.